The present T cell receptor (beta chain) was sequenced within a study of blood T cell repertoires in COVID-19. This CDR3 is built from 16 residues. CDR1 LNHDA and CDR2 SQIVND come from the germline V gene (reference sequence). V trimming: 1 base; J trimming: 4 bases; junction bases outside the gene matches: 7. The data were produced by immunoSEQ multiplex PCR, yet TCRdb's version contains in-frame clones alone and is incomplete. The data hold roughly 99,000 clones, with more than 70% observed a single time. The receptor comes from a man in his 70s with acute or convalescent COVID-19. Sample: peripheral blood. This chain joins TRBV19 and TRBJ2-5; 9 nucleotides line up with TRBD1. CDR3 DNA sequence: TGTGCCAGTAGTATAGTTGCGACAGGGGGGGGAGAGACCCAGTACTTC. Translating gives CASSIVATGGGETQYF. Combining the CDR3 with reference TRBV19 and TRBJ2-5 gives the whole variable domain DGGITQSPKYLFRKEGQNVTLSCEQNLNHDAMYWYRQDPGQGLRLIYYSQIVNDFQKGDIAEGYSVSREKKESFPLTVTSAQKNPTAFYLCASSIVATGGGETQYFGPGTRLLVL.